These 7 T cell receptor gamma chains were all obtained from the same sample, sequenced in a study of Vδ1+ human thymocytes. Study-level results: In the thymus, TRG and TRD repertoires looked highly polyclonal with Gaussian CDR3 lengths.

No antigens are known for them. RNA was extracted from the cells and then reverse transcribed. The CDR3 regions were amplified by multiplex PCR from V-gene primers to a constant-region primer. TCRdb re-called the multiplex PCR reads via CATT. The sample has about 36,000 gamma-chain clones, around 20% seen once. Sample: Vdelta1+ gamma-delta thymocytes from the thymus. The subset was: FACS-sorted CD3+ TCRalphabeta- TCRVdelta1+ TCRVdelta2- thymocytes. Receptors originate from a girl under three years old who had congenital heart surgery.

This clone has just a few counts. This rearrangement joins TRGV4 to TRGJ1 or TRGJ2. The CDR3 consists of 11 residues. V lost 0 bases and J lost 9; bases outside the gene matches: 2. CDR1 EGSTGY and CDR2 YDSYTSSV come from the germline V gene. The CDR3 coding sequence is TGTGCCACCTGGGATGGGAGTAAGAAACTCTTT. This sequence encodes CATWDGSKKLF.

A word on this clone: Being one base from a much bigger clone, this may be a read error. Different DNA sequences within this sample yield the same CDR3. The chain combines TRGV9 with TRGJ1 or TRGJ2. Germline loops: CDR1 GITISATS, CDR2 ISYDGTV (reference sequence). The CDR3 loop spans 12 amino acids. The J segment lost 8 bases and the V segment lost 0 bases, leaving 4 bases of the junction unmatched. In DNA, the CDR3 is TGTGCCTTGTGGGAGGTGCGCGATAAGAAACTCTTT. Translation gives CALWEVRDKKLF.

Worth noting for this clone: This same CDR3 is encoded by further DNA sequences in the sample. J is TRGJ1 or TRGJ2 and V is TRGV9. Germline-derived CDR1 and CDR2 are GITISATS and ISYDGTV (reference sequence). The CDR3 spans 13 residues. After removal of 1 base from V and 2 bases from J, the junction contained 2 bases not matched to a gene. The CDR3 reads CALWEVYYYKKLF. CDR3 DNA: TGTGCCTTGTGGGAGGTTTATTATTATAAGAAACTCTTT.

This clone was picked up a small number of times. The chain joins TRGV4 to TRGJP2. Germline CDR1 is EGSTGY and CDR2 is YDSYTSSV. This CDR3 spans 13 amino acids. V shed 4 bases and J 6 bases; nucleotides not matched to a gene: 5. CDR3 DNA: TGTGCCACCTGGGAGGGGGGTGATTGGATCAAGACGTTT. This translates into CATWEGGDWIKTF.

V gene TRGV9 combines with J gene TRGJ1 or TRGJ2. The CDR3 contains 11 residues. Losses at the gene ends were 6 bases for V and 10 bases for J; bases not matched to a gene: 9. Germline CDR1 GITISATS, CDR2 ISYDGTV (reference sequence). CDR3: CALWSSGKKLF. DNA of the CDR3: TGTGCCTTGTGGAGTAGTGGGAAGAAACTCTTT.

This chain uses TRGV3 with TRGJ1 or TRGJ2. The CDR3 totals 15 residues. CDR1 and CDR2 from the germline V gene are VTNTFY and YDVSTARD (reference sequence). The V gene end was trimmed by 0 bases and the J gene end by 1 base; junction bases not matched to a gene: 6. CDR3 bases: TGTGCCACCTGGGACAGGCACACAAATTATTATAAGAAACTCTTT. Amino acids: CATWDRHTNYYKKLF.

This chain connects TRGV4 to TRGJ1 or TRGJ2. Germline lookup yields CDR1 EGSTGY and CDR2 YDSYTSSV. The CDR3 is 12 residues long. V shed 9 bases and J 9 bases; nucleotides not matched to a gene: 14. The CDR3 sequence: CATVFRGPKKLF. In DNA form, the CDR3 reads TGTGCCACCGTATTCAGGGGCCCTAAGAAACTCTTT.